A single sample is the source of the 19 T cell receptor beta chains below, sequenced in a study of blood T cells in healthy people across ages. A second PCR of roughly 7 to 11 cycles used a sample-barcoded 5' primer and a J-beta primer mix. TCRdb reanalysed the 5' RACE reads using MiXCR and keeps one entry per CDR3 protein. Altogether hundreds of thousands of distinct CDR3 sequences are present, approximately 29% being singletons, with the ten largest covering 15%. The specimen sequenced was blood. All receptors derive from a woman aged 80 or over in good health.

The sample holds a few counts of this clonotype. J is TRBJ1-5 and V is TRBV12-1. TRBV12-1 constitutes a pseudogene. The CDR3 loop spans 14 amino acids. CDR3 sequence: CARIAGTSTKPQHF. The CDR3 DNA sequence: TGTGCCAGGATAGCGGGGACCAGCACCAAGCCCCAGCATTTT.

The V gene is TRBV12-3 or TRBV12-4, the J gene TRBJ2-1; 8 bases align to TRBD2. CDR3 size: 15 residues. The V segment lost 6 bases and the J segment 3 bases; nucleotides outside the gene matches: 7. CDR3 sequence (DNA): TGTGCCAGCAGACCGGGTAGCGGGAACTACAATGAGCAGTTCTTC. Amino acid sequence: CASRPGSGNYNEQFF.

This clonotype was seen a few times. The chain uses TRBV7-9 and TRBJ1-1, with 8 bases fitting TRBD1. Germline CDR1 is SEHNR and CDR2 is FQNEAQ (reference sequence). The CDR3 totals 15 residues. Germline trimming cut 2 bases from V and 1 base from J; bases unmatched to any gene: 3. The CDR3 DNA is TGTGCCAGCAGCTTATGGACAGGGACGAACACTGAAGCTTTCTTT. This sequence encodes CASSLWTGTNTEAFF.

CDR3 region: CASSYPGQNNLASEKLFF. In DNA, the CDR3 is TGTGCCAGCAGTTATCCTGGACAGAACAACCTAGCTAGTGAAAAACTGTTTTTT. J is TRBJ1-4 and V is TRBV6-5; D perhaps matches TRBD1 (6 bases). Trimming took off 3 bases at V and 7 bases at J, with 24 bases between the two ends. The CDR3 sequence is 18 residues long. Per the germline V gene, CDR1 is MNHEY and CDR2 is SVGAGI.

This clonotype appeared many times. The chain joins TRBV18 to TRBJ2-3; TRBD2 matches at 9 bases. The CDR3 runs 18 residues. Per the germline V gene, CDR1 is KGHSH and CDR2 is LQKENI. V shed 3 bases and J 4 bases; nucleotides not matched to a gene: 14. CDR3 sequence (DNA): TGTGCCAGCTCACCCCCCGGTCTAGCGGGGCCCCGGGCAGATACGCAGTATTTT. This sequence encodes CASSPPGLAGPRADTQYF.

V usage is TRBV4-1 and J usage is TRBJ2-1; 7 bases line up with TRBD1. From germline, CDR1 is MGHRA and CDR2 YSYEKL. The CDR3 is made up of 16 amino acids. The J segment lost 2 bases and the V segment lost 3 bases, leaving 7 bases of the junction unmatched. CDR3 region: CASSQETGPTYNEQFF. CDR3 sequence (DNA): TGCGCCAGCAGCCAGGAGACAGGGCCTACCTACAATGAGCAGTTCTTC.

In regard to this clonotype: This may stem from a read error, because a much larger clone lies one nucleotide away. This chain joins TRBV2 and TRBJ1-2, with D maybe TRBD1 (6 bases). This CDR3 comprises 13 residues. From germline, CDR1 is SNHLY and CDR2 FYNNEI. CDR3 sequence (DNA): TGTGCCAGCACAGGGGACGGAGACTATGACTACACCTTC. This sequence encodes CASTGDGDYDYTF. Full variable domain (missing parts from reference TRBV2 and TRBJ1-2): EPEVTQTPSHQVTQMGQEVILRCVPISNHLYFYWYRQILGQKVEFLVSFYNNEISEKSEIFDDQFSVERPDGSNFTLKIRSTKLEDSAMYFCASTGDGDYDYTFGSGTRLTVV.

This clonotype was picked up many times. The V call is TRBV5-1, the J call TRBJ2-1, with TRBD2 as a possible D gene (5 bases). Trimming stripped 0 bases from V and 4 bases from J, with 8 bases between. This CDR3 comprises 14 residues. Germline-derived CDR1 and CDR2 are SGHRS and YFSETQ. The CDR3 protein is CASSLDGVYNEQFF. CDR3 coding DNA: TGCGCCAGCAGCTTGGACGGGGTTTACAATGAGCAGTTCTTC.

This clonotype appeared many times. This chain connects TRBV20-1 to TRBJ2-5; 14 bases are shared with TRBD2. Germline CDR1 DFQATT, CDR2 SNEGSKA (reference sequence). The length of the CDR3 is 16 residues. With V trimmed by 6 bases and J by 2 bases, 8 bases remained unmatched. This chain's CDR3 is CSAGTSGGQWQETQYF. The CDR3 DNA reads TGCAGTGCCGGGACTAGCGGGGGCCAGTGGCAAGAGACCCAGTACTTC.

Points on this clonotype: A much larger clone is a single base away; this may be a read error. The chain has TRBV10-3 and TRBJ2-1, with D possibly matching TRBD1 (6 bases). CDR3 length equals 13 residues. Germline assignment: CDR1 ENHRY and CDR2 SYGVKD. CDR3 in DNA: TGTGCCATCAGGGAGTCTACAGGGAGAGGGCAGTTCTTC. It encodes CAIRESTGRGQFF.

This clonotype was seen just once. A read error is possible here, since a much larger clone lies one base away. The chain joins TRBV7-6 to TRBJ2-5; TRBD1 matches 12 bases. The better agreement between TRBJ2-7 and the DNA end casts doubt on the J call. From germline, CDR1 is SGHVS and CDR2 FNYEAQ. The CDR3 contains 19 residues. The CDR3 DNA reads as TGTGCCAGCAGCTCCGAGGGACAGGGGGCTTCCCCATCATCCTGCGAGCAGTACTTC. This sequence encodes CASSSEGQGASPSSCEQYF.

This clonotype was detected ten times or more. This rearrangement joins TRBV5-1 to TRBJ2-1; 8 bases are a match to TRBD2. This CDR3 is 16 amino acids long. The ends lost 0 bases at V and 7 bases at J; junction bases unmatched: 9. The germline gives CDR1 SGHRS, CDR2 YFSETQ. The CDR3 loop reads CASSLDGGGNGNEQFF. The CDR3 region has the DNA TGCGCCAGCAGCTTGGATGGCGGGGGGAATGGTAATGAGCAGTTCTTC.

This clonotype was recorded only once. This chain connects TRBV20-1 to TRBJ2-5; tentatively, D is TRBD2 (5 bases). This CDR3 has 14 amino acids. Germline CDR1 and CDR2: DFQATT and SNEGSKA (reference sequence). Deletions cut 3 bases from V and 5 bases from J, with 16 bases between. The CDR3 DNA follows: TGCAGTGCTAGTACGGGGTTACTTAGGGAGACCCAGTACTTC. Encoded protein: CSASTGLLRETQYF.

Ten or more counts support this clonotype. The CDR3 region is CASSRSRRWDYGYTF. The CDR3, as DNA: TGTGCCAGCTCAAGGTCCCGGAGATGGGACTATGGCTACACCTTC. The J gene is TRBJ1-2, the V gene TRBV18; no clear D gene. Germline V gene sequence: CDR1 KGHSH, CDR2 LQKENI. Trimming removed 5 bases at V and 3 bases at J, with 16 bases between. The CDR3 contains 15 residues. Drawing the rest from reference TRBV18 and TRBJ1-2, the complete variable domain is NAGVMQNPRHLVRRRGQEARLRCSPMKGHSHVYWYRQLPEEGLKFMVYLQKENIIDESGMPKERFSAEFPKEGPSILRIQQVVRGDSAAYFCASSRSRRWDYGYTFGSGTRLTVV.

This clonotype showed up many times. The chain combines TRBV20-1 with TRBJ1-5; D perhaps matches TRBD1 (6 bases). Germline values: CDR1 DFQATT, CDR2 SNEGSKA (reference sequence). This CDR3 comprises 16 residues. V shed 3 bases and J shed 3 bases, with 18 bases lying between them. CDR3: CSARVSPGQVNQPQHF. DNA for the CDR3: TGCAGTGCTAGGGTGAGTCCGGGACAAGTCAATCAGCCCCAGCATTTT.

This clonotype was seen ten or more times. The rearrangement uses TRBV4-1 and TRBJ2-5; 9 nucleotides agree with TRBD2. From germline, CDR1 is MGHRA and CDR2 YSYEKL. The CDR3 has 16 amino acids. Losses at the gene ends were 4 bases for V and 2 bases for J; bases not matched to a gene: 8. The CDR3 region has the DNA TGCGCCAGCAGCCCCGGGGTAGCGGGGGATCAAGAGACCCAGTACTTC. It encodes CASSPGVAGDQETQYF.

The chain joins TRBV20-1 to TRBJ2-3; D is perhaps TRBD2 (5 bases). This CDR3 has 12 residues. Trimming removed 3 bases from V and 6 bases from J, with 10 bases in between. CDR1 and CDR2 from the germline V gene are DFQATT and SNEGSKA (reference sequence). This CDR3 is CSASVTGDTQYF. The CDR3 DNA follows: TGCAGTGCTAGCGTAACGGGGGATACGCAGTATTTT.

As concerns this clonotype: Sequence at one end of the junction differs from germline and may be a read error. The V call is TRBV5-1, the J call TRBJ2-4, with D perhaps TRBD2 (6 bases). The length of the CDR3 is 15 residues. Germline V CDR1 and CDR2: SGHRS, YFSETQ. This CDR3 reads CASRRGELAKNIQYF. The DNA of the CDR3 is TGCGCCAGCAGGCGGGGAGAACTAGCCAAGAACATTCAGTACTTC.

On this clonotype: Given a much more abundant clone one base away, this may be a read error. The chain employs TRBV20-1 and TRBJ1-4; D call uncertain. The CDR3 sequence is 12 residues long. CDR1 is DFQATT, CDR2 SNEGSKA, per germline (reference sequence). CDR3 nucleotides: TGCAGTGCCCCTTTCAGTGGTGAAAGACTGTTTTTT. This translates into CSAPFSGERLFF.